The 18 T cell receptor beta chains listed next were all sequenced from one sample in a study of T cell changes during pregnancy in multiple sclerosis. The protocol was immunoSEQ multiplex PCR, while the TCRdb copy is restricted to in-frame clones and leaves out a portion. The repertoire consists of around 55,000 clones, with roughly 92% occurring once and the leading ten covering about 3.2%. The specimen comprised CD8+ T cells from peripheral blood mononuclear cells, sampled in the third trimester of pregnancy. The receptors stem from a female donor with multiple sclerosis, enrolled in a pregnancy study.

In DNA form, the CDR3 reads TGTGCCAGCAGCCCATACGGGACAACGGACTACGAGCAGTACTTC. Its protein is CASSPYGTTDYEQYF. The chain carries TRBV11-1 and TRBJ2-7; D perhaps matches TRBD1 (6 bases). Trimming removed 5 bases from V and 3 bases from J, with 17 bases in between. Germline values: CDR1 SGHAT, CDR2 FQDESV (reference sequence). The CDR3 contains 15 residues.

The CDR3 sequence is CASSKARGSTEAFF. CDR3 bases: TGTGCCAGCAGCAAAGCACGGGGAAGCACTGAAGCTTTCTTT. The chain has TRBV21-1 and TRBJ1-1. TRBV21-1 is noted as a pseudogene. This CDR3 comprises 14 residues.

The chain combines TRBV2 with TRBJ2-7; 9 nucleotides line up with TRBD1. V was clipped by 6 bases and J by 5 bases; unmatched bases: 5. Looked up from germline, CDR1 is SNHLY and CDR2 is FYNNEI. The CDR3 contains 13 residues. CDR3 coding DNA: TGTGCCAGCAGGGACCGACAGGGGGACGAGCAGTACTTC. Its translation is CASRDRQGDEQYF.

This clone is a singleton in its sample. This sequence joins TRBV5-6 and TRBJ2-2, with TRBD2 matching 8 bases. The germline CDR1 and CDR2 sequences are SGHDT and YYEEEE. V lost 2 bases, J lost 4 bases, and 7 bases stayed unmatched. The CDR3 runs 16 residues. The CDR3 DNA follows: TGTGCCAGCAGCTTCTCAAGCGGGAGTAGCACCGGGGAGCTGTTTTTT. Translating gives CASSFSSGSSTGELFF.

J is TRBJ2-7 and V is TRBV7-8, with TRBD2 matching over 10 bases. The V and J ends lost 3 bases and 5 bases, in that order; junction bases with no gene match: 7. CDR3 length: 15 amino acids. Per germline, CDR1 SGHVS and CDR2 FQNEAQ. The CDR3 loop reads CASSFSSGSQNEQYF. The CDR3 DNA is TGTGCCAGCAGCTTTTCTAGCGGGAGTCAAAACGAGCAGTACTTC.

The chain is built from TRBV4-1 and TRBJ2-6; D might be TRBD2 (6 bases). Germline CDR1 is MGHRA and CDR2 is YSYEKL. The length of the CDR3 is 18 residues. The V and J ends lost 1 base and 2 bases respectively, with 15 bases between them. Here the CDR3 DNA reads TGCGCCAGCAGCCAAGCAGGAGGGGATGCGGCTGGGGCCAACGTCCTGACTTTC. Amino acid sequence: CASSQAGGDAAGANVLTF.

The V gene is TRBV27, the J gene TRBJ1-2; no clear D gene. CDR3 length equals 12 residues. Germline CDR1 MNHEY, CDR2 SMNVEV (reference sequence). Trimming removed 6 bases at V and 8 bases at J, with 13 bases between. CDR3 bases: TGTGCCAGCAGCGGGAGTCAAAAGGGCTACACCTTC. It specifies CASSGSQKGYTF.

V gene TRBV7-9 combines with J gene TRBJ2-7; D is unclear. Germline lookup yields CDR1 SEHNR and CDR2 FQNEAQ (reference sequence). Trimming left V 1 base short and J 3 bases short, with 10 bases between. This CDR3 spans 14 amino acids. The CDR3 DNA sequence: TGTGCCAGCAGCTTAGGGGCAGCCGACTACGAGCAGTACTTC. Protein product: CASSLGAADYEQYF.

CDR3 nucleotides: TGTGCCAGCAGCTTGGAGGGACTAGCGGGGTTAGATACGCAGTATTTT. It translates to CASSLEGLAGLDTQYF. V and J are TRBV11-2 and TRBJ2-3; 13 positions agree with TRBD2. The CDR3 sequence is 16 residues long. The V gene end was trimmed by 3 bases and the J gene end by 5 bases; junction bases not matched to a gene: 5. Germline assignment: CDR1 SGHAT and CDR2 FQNNGV.

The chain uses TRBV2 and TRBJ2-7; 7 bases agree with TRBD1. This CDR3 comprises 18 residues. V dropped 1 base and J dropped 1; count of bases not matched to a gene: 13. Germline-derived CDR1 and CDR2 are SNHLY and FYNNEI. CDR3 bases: TGTGCCAGCAGTGAAGGCAGCCACAGGGGCCGCCCGTCCTACGAGCAGTACTTC. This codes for CASSEGSHRGRPSYEQYF.

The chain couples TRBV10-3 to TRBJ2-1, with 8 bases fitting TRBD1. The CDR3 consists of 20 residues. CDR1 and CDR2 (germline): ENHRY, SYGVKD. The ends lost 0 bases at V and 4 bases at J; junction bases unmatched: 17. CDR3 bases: TGTGCCATCAGTGAGTCATTGGACAGGGCTCATTCTGGAGCGTACAATGAGCAGTTCTTC. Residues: CAISESLDRAHSGAYNEQFF.

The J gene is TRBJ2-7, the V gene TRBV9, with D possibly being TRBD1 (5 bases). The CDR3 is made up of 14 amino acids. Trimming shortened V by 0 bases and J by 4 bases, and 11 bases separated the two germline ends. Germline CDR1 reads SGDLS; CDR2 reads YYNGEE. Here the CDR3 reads CASSVGGPNYEQYF. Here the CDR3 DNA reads TGTGCCAGCAGCGTAGGGGGCCCAAATTACGAGCAGTACTTC.

CDR3 sequence (DNA): TGTGCCACCAGCAGAGAGAGGGCCTACGAGCAGTACTTC. This translates into CATSRERAYEQYF. The chain employs TRBV15 and TRBJ2-7; D is perhaps TRBD2 (5 bases). Germline loops: CDR1 LNHNV, CDR2 YYDKDF (reference sequence). The V and J ends lost 0 bases and 2 bases respectively, with 5 bases between them. The CDR3 covers 13 residues.

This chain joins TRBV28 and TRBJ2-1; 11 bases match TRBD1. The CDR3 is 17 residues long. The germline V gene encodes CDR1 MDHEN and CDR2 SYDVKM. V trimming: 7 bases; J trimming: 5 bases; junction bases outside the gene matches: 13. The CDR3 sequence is CASTPGQGEMYHNEQFF. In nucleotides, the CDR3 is TGTGCCAGCACCCCGGGACAGGGGGAAATGTATCACAATGAGCAGTTCTTC.

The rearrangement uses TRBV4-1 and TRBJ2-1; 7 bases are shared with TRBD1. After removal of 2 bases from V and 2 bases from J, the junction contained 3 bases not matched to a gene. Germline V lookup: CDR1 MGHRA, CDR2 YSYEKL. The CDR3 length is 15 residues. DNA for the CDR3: TGCGCCAGCAGCCAAACAGGGGTAACCTACAATGAGCAGTTCTTC. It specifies CASSQTGVTYNEQFF.

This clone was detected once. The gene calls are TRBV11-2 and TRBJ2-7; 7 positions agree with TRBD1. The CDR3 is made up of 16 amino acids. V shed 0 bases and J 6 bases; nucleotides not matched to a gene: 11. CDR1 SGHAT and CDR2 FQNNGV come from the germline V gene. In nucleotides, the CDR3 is TGTGCCAGCAGCTTAGACCGGACAGGTCTACGGGGCGAGCAGTACTTC. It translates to CASSLDRTGLRGEQYF.

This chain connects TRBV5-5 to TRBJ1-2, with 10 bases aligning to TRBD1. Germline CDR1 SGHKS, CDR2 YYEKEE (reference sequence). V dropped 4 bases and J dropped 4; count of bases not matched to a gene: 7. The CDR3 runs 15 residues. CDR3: CASSPGQGPLYGYTF. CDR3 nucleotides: TGTGCCAGCAGCCCGGGACAGGGGCCCCTCTATGGCTACACCTTC. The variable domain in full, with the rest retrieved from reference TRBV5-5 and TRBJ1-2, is DAGVTQSPTHLIKTRGQQVTLRCSPISGHKSVSWYQQVLGQGPQFIFQYYEKEERGRGNFPDRFSARQFPNYSSELNVNALLLGDSALYLCASSPGQGPLYGYTFGSGTRLTVV.

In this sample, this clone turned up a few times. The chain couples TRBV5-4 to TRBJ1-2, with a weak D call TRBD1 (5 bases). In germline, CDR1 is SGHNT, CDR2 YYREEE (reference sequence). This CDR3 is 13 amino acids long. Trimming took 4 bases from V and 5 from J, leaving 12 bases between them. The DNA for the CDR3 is TGTGCCAGCAGCCCTACCTCAGGGTATGGCTACACCTTC. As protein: CASSPTSGYGYTF.